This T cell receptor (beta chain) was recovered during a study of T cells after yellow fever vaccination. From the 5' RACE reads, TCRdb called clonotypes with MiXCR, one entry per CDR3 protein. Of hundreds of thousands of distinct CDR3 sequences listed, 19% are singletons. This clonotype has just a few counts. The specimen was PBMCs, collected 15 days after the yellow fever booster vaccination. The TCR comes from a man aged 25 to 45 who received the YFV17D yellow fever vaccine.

CDR3 DNA: TGCAGTGACAGGATAATAGATTTGGGCTACGAGCAGTACTTC. It codes for CSDRIIDLGYEQYF. The rearrangement uses TRBV20-1 and TRBJ2-7, with a tentative D call TRBD1 (5 bases). V was trimmed by 7 bases and J by 3 bases, leaving 19 bases between them. From germline, CDR1 is DFQATT and CDR2 SNEGSKA (reference sequence). CDR3 length: 14 residues.